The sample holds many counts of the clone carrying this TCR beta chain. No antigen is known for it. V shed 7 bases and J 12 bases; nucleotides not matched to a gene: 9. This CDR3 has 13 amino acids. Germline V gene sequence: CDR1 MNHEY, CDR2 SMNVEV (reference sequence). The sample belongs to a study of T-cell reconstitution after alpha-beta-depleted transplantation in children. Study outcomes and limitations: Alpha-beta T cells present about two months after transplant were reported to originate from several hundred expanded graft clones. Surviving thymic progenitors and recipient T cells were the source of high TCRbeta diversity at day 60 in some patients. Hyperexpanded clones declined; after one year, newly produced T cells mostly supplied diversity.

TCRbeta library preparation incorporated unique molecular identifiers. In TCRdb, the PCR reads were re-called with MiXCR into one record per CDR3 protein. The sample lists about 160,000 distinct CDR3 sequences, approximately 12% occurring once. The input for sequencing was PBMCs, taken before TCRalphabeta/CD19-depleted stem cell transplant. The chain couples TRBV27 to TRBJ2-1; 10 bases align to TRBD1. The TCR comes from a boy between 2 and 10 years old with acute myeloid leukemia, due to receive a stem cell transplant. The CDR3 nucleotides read TGTGCCAGCAAATTGACAGGGGGCGCGTTGCAGTTCTTC. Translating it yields CASKLTGGALQFF.